One TCR beta chain is described in this entry. Its antigen is not identified. TCRdb re-analysed the 5' RACE reads in MiXCR, keeping a single row per CDR3 protein. Among some 900,000 distinct CDR3 sequences listed, around an eighth were seen once. This record comes from a study of identical twins. Findings and caveats of the study: Insertion counts were lower in abundant cord blood beta clonotypes, a trend that memory repertoires did not show.

The CDR3 runs 15 residues. Per the germline V gene, CDR1 is SGDLS and CDR2 is YYNGEE. The V gene end was trimmed by 0 bases and the J gene end by 0 bases; junction bases not matched to a gene: 1. The sample was also linked to a second study, of yellow fever vaccine responses in identical twins.

The clonotype comes from a woman under 30 in good health. The rearrangement uses TRBV9 and TRBJ2-5; 8 nucleotides align to TRBD1. Sequenced input: PBMCs. Here the CDR3 reads CASSVGGQDQETQYF. The CDR3 region has the DNA TGTGCCAGCAGCGTAGGGGGACAGGACCAAGAGACCCAGTACTTC. The full variable domain, its missing parts supplied by reference TRBV9 and TRBJ2-5, is DSGVTQTPKHLITATGQRVTLRCSPRSGDLSVYWYQQSLDQGLQFLIQYYNGEERAKGNILERFSAQQFPDLHSELNLSSLELGDSALYFCASSVGGQDQETQYFGPGTRLLVL.